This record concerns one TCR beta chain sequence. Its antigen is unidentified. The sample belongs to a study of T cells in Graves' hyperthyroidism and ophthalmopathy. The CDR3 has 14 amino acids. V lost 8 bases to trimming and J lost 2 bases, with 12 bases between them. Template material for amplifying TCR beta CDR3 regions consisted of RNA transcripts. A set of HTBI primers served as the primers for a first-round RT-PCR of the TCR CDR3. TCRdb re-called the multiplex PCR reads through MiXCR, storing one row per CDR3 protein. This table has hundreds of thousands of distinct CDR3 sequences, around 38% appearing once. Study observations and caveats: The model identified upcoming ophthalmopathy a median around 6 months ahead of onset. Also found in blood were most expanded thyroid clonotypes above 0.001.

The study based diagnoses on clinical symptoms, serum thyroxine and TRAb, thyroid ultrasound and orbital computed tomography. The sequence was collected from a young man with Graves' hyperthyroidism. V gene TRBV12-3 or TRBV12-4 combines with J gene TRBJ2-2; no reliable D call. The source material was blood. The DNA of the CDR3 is TGTGCCAGCGTCGGGCAGCTTAACACCGGGGAGCTGTTTTTT. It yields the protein CASVGQLNTGELFF.